This record concerns one T cell receptor beta chain sequence. Its antigen is currently unknown. This sample is part of a study of T cell clonotyping in hematopoietic cell transplantation. The germline V gene has CDR1 SNHLY and CDR2 FYNNEI. The CDR3 runs 14 residues. J lost 2 bases, V lost 7 bases, and 3 bases had no gene match. Clones were read by immunoSEQ multiplex PCR, and TCRdb kept only the in-frame ones, dropping some. This sample yields under 45,000 clones, of which 80% to 90% are seen a single time; over 1.5% belongs to the top ten. Study findings and constraints: Recipient TCR diversity dropped after transplant; expanded clonotypes rose from day 30 to 180.

The chain joins TRBV2 to TRBJ2-7; TRBD2 agrees at 12 bases. The clonotype comes from a woman between 40 and 55 years old in good health. Some clones in this sample may be carry-over from other donors' samples. The sequencing input was peripheral blood mononuclear cells. The CDR3 nucleotides are TGTGCCAGCACTCGACTAGCGGGAGCCTACGAGCAGTACTTC. It is translated as CASTRLAGAYEQYF.